This T cell receptor (beta chain) was documented in a study of early T cells in non-severe SARS-CoV-2 infection listed by TCRdb under 2021. Looking at the study overall: Bulk RNA from unsorted whole blood was used for TCR sequencing, so alpha and beta chains could not be paired. Summary of the overall study and its limitations: VDJdb matching was skewed toward anti-spike CD8 responses, so virus-specific expansions were likely underestimated and private and CD4 specificities were missed.

This was a case-control study nested in a cohort of healthcare workers in London, UK, who had nasopharyngeal swab PCR tests and blood samples taken every week. Healthcare workers were recruited between 23 and 31 March 2020, during the week of the UK lockdown, and were followed weekly for up to about 15 weeks. Only a few counts were recorded for this clonotype. What antigen it recognizes has not been identified. Nothing much larger sits one base from this clone, and base qualities are not available. According to the germline V gene, CDR1 reads SGHTA and CDR2 reads FQGTGA. From the cysteine up to the phenylalanine, the CDR3 has a length of 14 residues. Of the read, only the CDR3 DNA is kept; its 42 bases are in frame from base 1. V lost 3 bases and J lost 6 bases, and the count of bases not matched to a germline gene is 5. Library preparation was by 5' RACE. Sequencing used a NextSeq 500. In the TCR library protocol, unique molecular identifiers were attached to individual cDNA molecules to correct for PCR bias and sequencing error. TCR alpha and beta chains were both sequenced, and the abundances of alpha and beta sequences in each sample were closely correlated with each other. The authors' pipeline ran thus. Decombinator V4 was used to annotate the V gene, J gene and CDR3 of the TCR sequences. TCRs were defined as expanded if a significant change between any two time points was detected under a Poisson model with p below 0.0001. Abundances of TCRs were expressed as counts per million after normalisation to the total number of TCRs sequenced in each sample. TRAV1-2 paired with TRAJ12, TRAJ20 or TRAJ33 defined MAIT TCRs, while TRAV10 paired with TRAJ18 defined iNKT TCRs. VDJdb, accessed 1 November 2021, was searched for CMV, EBV and SARS-CoV-2 annotated TCRs, excluding TCRs annotated for multiple antigens. The public reads were reanalyzed by TCRdb: fastp trimming at Q25, MiXCR alignment, in-frame beta chains only. When rows share a CDR3 protein, they turn into one entry using the most common DNA and genes. These V and J calls derive from TCRdb rather than the authors' analysis. In this sample the table shows about 83,000 distinct CDR3 sequences, around an eighth of which occur a single time. Of the sample, 5% to 8% is held by the ten largest clones.

This TCR was recovered from an adult who was a healthcare worker with PCR-confirmed SARS-CoV-2 infection or an uninfected control (not recorded which). The rearranged chain carries TRBV7-3 and TRBJ2-1, with TRBD2 identical over 7 junction bases. Sequenced input: whole blood. The DNA sequence is TGTGCCAGCAGCTTTAGCGGGTTTGGCAATGAGCAGTTCTTC. Translated, it gives CASSFSGFGNEQFF.